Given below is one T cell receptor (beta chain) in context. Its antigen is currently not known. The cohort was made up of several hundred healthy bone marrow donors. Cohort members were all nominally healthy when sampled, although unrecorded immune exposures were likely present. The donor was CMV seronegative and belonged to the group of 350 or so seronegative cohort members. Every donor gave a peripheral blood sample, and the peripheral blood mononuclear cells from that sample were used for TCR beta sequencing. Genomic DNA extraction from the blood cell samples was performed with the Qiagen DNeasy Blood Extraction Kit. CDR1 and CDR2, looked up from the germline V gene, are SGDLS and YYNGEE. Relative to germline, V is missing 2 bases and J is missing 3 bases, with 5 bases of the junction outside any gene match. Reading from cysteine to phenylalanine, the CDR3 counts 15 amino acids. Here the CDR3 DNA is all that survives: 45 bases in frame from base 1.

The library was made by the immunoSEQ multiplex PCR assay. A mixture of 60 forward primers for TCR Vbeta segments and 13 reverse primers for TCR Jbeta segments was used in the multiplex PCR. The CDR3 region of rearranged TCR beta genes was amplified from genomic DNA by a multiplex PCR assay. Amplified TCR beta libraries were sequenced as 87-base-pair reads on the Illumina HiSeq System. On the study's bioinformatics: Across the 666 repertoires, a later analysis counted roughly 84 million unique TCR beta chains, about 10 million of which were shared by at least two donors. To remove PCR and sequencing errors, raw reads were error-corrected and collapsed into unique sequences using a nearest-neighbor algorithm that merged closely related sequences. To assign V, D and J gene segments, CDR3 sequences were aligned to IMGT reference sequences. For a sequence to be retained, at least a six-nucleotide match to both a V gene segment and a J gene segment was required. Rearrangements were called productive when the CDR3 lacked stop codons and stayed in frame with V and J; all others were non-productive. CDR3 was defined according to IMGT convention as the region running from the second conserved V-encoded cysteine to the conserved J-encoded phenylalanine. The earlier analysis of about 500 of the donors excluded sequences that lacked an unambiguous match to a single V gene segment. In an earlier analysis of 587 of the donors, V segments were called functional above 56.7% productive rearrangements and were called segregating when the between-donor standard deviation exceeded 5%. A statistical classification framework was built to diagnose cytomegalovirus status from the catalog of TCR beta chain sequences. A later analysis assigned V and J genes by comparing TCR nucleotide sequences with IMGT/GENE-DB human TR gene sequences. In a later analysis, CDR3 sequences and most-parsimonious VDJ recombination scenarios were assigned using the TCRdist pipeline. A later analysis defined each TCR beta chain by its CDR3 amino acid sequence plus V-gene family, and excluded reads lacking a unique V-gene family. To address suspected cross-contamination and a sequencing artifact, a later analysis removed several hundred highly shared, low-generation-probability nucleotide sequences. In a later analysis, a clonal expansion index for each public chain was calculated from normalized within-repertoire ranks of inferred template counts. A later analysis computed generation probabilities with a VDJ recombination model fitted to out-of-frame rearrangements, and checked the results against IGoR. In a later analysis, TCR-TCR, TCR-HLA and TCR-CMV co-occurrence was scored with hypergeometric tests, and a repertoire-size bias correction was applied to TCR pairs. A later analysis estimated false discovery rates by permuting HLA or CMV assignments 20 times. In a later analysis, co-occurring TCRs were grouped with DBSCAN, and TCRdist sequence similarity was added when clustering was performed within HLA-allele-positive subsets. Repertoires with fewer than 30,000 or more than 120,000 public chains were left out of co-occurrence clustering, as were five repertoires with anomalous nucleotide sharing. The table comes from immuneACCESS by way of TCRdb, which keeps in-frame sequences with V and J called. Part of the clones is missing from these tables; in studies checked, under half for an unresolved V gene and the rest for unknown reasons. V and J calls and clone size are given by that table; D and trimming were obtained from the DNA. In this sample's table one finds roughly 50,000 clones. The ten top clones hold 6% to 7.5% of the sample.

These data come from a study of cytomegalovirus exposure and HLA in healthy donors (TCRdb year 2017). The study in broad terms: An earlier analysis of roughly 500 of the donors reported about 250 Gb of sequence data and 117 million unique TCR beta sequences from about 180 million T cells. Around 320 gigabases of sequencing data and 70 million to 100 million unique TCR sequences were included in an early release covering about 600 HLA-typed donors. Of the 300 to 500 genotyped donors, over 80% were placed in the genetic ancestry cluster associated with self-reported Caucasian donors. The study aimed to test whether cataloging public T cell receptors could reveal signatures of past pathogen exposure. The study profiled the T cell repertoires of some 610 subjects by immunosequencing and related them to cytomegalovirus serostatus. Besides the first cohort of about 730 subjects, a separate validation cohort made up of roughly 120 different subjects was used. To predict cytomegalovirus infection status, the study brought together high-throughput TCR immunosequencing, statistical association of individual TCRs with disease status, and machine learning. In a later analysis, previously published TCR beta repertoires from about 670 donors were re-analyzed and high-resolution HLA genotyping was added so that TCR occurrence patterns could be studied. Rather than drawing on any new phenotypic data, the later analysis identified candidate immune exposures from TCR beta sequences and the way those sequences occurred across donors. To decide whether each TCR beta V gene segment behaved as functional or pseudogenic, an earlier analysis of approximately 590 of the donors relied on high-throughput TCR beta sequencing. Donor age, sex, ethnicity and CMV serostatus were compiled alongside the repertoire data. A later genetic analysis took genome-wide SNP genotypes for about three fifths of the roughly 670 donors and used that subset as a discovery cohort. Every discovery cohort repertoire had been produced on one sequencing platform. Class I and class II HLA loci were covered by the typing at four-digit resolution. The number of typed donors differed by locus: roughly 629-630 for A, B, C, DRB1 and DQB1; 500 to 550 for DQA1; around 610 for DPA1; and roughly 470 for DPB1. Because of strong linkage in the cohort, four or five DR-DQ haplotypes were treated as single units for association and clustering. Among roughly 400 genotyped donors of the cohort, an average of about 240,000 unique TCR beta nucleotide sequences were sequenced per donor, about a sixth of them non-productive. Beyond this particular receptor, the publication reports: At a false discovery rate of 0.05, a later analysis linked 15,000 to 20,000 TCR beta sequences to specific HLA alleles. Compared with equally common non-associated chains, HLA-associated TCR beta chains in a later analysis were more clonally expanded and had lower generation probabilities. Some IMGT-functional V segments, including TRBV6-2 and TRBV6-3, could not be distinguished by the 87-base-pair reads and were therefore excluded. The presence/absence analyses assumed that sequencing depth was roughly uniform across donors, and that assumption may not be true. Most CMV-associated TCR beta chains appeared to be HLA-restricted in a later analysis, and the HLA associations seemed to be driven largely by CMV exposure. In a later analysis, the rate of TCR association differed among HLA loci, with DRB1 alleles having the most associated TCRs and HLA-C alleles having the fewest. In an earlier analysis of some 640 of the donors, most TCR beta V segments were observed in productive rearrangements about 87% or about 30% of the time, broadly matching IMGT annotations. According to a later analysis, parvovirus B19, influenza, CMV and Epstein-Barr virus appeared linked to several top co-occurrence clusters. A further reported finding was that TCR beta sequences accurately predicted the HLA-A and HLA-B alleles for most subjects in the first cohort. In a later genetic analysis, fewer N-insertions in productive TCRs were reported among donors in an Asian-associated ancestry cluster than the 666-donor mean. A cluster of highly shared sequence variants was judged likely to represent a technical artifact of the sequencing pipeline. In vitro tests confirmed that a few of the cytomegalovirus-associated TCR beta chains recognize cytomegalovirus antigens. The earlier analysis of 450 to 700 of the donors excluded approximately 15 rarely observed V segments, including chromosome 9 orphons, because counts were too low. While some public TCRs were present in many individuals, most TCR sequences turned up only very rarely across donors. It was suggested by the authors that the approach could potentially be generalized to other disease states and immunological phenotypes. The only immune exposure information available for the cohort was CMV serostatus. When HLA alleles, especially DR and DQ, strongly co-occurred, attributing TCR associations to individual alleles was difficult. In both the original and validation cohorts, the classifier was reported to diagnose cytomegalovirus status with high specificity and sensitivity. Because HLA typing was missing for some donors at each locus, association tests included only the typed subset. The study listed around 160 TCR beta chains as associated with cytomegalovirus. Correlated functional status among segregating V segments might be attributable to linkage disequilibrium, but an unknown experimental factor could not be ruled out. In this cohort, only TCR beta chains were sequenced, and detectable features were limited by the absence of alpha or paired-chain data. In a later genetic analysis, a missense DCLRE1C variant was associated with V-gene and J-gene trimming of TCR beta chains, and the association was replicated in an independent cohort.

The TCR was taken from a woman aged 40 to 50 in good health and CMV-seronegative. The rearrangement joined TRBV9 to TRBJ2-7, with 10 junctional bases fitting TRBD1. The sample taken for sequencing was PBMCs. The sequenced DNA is TGTGCCAGCAGCGTCTCCGGGACAGGGGTCTACGAGCAGTACTTC. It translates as CASSVSGTGVYEQYF.